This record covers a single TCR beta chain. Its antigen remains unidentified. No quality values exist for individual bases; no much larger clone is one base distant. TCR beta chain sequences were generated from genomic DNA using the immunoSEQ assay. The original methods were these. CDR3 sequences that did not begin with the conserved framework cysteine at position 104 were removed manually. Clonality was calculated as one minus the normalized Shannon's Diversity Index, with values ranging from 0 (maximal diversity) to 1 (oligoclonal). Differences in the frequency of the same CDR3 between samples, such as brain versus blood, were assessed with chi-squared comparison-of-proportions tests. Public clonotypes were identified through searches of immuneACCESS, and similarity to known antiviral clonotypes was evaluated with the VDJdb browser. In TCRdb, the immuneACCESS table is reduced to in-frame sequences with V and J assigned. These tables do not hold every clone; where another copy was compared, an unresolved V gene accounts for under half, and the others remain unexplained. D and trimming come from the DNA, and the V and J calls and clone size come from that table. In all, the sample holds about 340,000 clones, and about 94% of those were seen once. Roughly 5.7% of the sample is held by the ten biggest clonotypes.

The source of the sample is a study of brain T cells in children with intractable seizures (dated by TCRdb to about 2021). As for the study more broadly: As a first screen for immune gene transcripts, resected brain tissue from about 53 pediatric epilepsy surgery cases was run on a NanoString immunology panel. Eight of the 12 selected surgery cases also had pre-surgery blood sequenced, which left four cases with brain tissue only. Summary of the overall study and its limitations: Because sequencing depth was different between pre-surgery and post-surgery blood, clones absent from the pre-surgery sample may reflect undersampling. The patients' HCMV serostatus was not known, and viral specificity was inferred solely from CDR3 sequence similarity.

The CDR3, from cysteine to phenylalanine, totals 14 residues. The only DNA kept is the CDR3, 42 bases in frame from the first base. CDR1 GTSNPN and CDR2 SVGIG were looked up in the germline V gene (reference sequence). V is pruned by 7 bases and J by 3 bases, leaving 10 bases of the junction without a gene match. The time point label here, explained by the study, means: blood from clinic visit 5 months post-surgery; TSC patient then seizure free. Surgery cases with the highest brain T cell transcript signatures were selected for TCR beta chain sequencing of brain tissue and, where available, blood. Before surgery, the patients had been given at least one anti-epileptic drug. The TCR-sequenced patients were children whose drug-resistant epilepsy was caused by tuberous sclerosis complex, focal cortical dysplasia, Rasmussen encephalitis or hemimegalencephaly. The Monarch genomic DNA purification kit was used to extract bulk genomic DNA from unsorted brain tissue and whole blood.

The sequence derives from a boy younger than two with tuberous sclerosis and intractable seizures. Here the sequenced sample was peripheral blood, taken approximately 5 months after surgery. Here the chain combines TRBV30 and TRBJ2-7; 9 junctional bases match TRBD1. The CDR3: CALHPDRGYYEQYF. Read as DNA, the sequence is TGTGCCTTACACCCGGACAGGGGATACTACGAGCAGTACTTC.